This passage covers 25 T cell receptor beta chains from one sample sequenced in a study of cytomegalovirus exposure and HLA in healthy donors. 13 Jbeta primers and 60 Vbeta primers were used for the PCR. TCRdb keeps only in-frame clones here, not all; method: immunoSEQ multiplex PCR. In total, the table holds around 200,000 clones. Source material: PBMCs. These receptors were taken from a girl between 2 and 10 years old in good health and CMV-seropositive.

The CDR3 loop reads CASSQLAGPYEQYF. Here the CDR3 DNA reads TGTGCCAGCAGTCAACTAGCGGGACCCTACGAGCAGTACTTC. The chain combines TRBV2 with TRBJ2-7, with 10 bases matching TRBD2. From germline, CDR1 is SNHLY and CDR2 FYNNEI. CDR3 size: 14 residues. Losses at the gene ends were 5 bases for V and 2 bases for J; bases not matched to a gene: 3.

Comment on this clone: Germline and junction disagree at one end, which may indicate a read error. The same CDR3 arises from other DNA sequences in this sample as well. The CDR3 sequence is CASSGDYPLGTRLEQYF. CDR3 DNA sequence: TGTGCCAGCAGTGGGGACTACCCTCTAGGGACCCGGTTGGAGCAGTACTTT. The chain carries TRBV6-1 and TRBJ2-7; 7 nucleotides align to TRBD2. In germline, CDR1 is MNHNS, CDR2 SASEGT. The CDR3 covers 17 residues.

The V and J genes are TRBV19 and TRBJ1-2; 8 positions match TRBD1. The ends lost 5 bases at V and 7 bases at J; junction bases unmatched: 9. The germline CDR1 and CDR2 sequences are LNHDA and SQIVND (reference sequence). The CDR3 spans 14 residues. CDR3 nucleotide sequence: TGTGCCAGTAGTTCCCAGGGGGCGCGTGGTGGCTACACCTTC. It translates to CASSSQGARGGYTF.

The rearrangement links TRBV5-8 to TRBJ1-1; D possibly corresponds to TRBD1 (5 bases). With 1 base removed from V and 1 base from J, the gap between germline ends came to 8 bases. CDR1 is SGHTS and CDR2 is YDEGEE in the germline V gene. The CDR3 sequence is 14 residues long. The CDR3 sequence is CASSLIGGNTEAFF. CDR3 DNA: TGTGCCAGCAGCTTGATCGGGGGGAACACTGAAGCTTTCTTT.

The chain recombines TRBV11-2 with TRBJ1-2; 7 nucleotides match TRBD1. The germline V gene has CDR1 SGHAT and CDR2 FQNNGV. This CDR3 has 13 amino acids. V trimming: 3 bases; J trimming: 8 bases; junction bases outside the gene matches: 6. As DNA, the CDR3 is TGTGCCAGCAGCTTCGGACAGGAGCAAGGCTACACCTTC. Encoded protein: CASSFGQEQGYTF. Full variable domain (outside the CDR3, taken from reference TRBV11-2 and TRBJ1-2): EAGVAQSPRYKIIEKRQSVAFWCNPISGHATLYWYQQILGQGPKLLIQFQNNGVVDDSQLPKDRFSAERLKGVDSTLKIQPAKLEDSAVYLCASSFGQEQGYTFGSGTRLTVV.

V usage is TRBV7-8 and J usage is TRBJ2-2; 13 bases line up with TRBD2. Per the germline V gene, CDR1 is SGHVS and CDR2 is FQNEAQ. This CDR3 spans 17 amino acids. After removal of 2 bases from V and 9 bases from J, the junction contained 9 bases not matched to a gene. The CDR3 is CASSLTSGRASGRELFF. CDR3 nucleotide sequence: TGTGCCAGCAGCTTAACTAGCGGGAGGGCCAGTGGCCGGGAGCTGTTTTTT.

This rearrangement joins TRBV2 to TRBJ2-1; 8 positions agree with TRBD1. V shed 4 bases, J shed 7 bases, and the junction held 9 bases outside the gene matches. Looked up from germline, CDR1 is SNHLY and CDR2 is FYNNEI. The CDR3 has 15 amino acids. CDR3: CASSVSGGGYNEQFF. The CDR3, as DNA: TGTGCCAGCAGTGTTTCAGGGGGCGGTTATAATGAGCAGTTCTTC.

The V and J genes are TRBV2 and TRBJ1-1; the D gene is possibly TRBD1 (6 bases). The CDR3 loop spans 14 amino acids. The V and J ends lost 7 bases and 10 bases respectively, with 22 bases between them. The germline CDR1 and CDR2 sequences are SNHLY and FYNNEI. CDR3 sequence reads: CASKTGQHPGVAFF. DNA for the CDR3: TGTGCCAGCAAGACAGGTCAACACCCGGGCGTAGCTTTCTTT. Full variable domain (outside the CDR3, taken from reference TRBV2 and TRBJ1-1): EPEVTQTPSHQVTQMGQEVILRCVPISNHLYFYWYRQILGQKVEFLVSFYNNEISEKSEIFDDQFSVERPDGSNFTLKIRSTKLEDSAMYFCASKTGQHPGVAFFGQGTRLTVV.

This chain links TRBV6-1 with TRBJ2-1, with 12 positions matching TRBD2. Germline values: CDR1 MNHNS, CDR2 SASEGT. V trimming: 7 bases; J trimming: 5 bases; junction bases outside the gene matches: 3. CDR3 size: 14 residues. CDR3 in amino acids: CASTRLAGDNEQFF. CDR3 DNA: TGTGCCAGCACGCGACTAGCGGGGGACAATGAGCAGTTCTTC.

This rearrangement joins TRBV28 to TRBJ1-5; D not resolved. CDR1 is MDHEN and CDR2 is SYDVKM in the germline V gene. Trimming cost V 3 bases and J 6 bases, with 9 bases left between them. The CDR3 contains 13 residues. This CDR3 reads CASSFSITQPQHF. Here the CDR3 DNA reads TGTGCCAGCAGTTTTTCTATCACTCAGCCCCAGCATTTT.

The CDR3 reads CASSLALGQGVMETQYF. CDR3 coding DNA: TGTGCCAGCAGCTTGGCCCTTGGACAGGGTGTTATGGAGACCCAGTACTTC. This rearrangement joins TRBV5-4 to TRBJ2-5, with 8 bases matching TRBD1. CDR1 and CDR2 from the germline V gene are SGHNT and YYREEE (reference sequence). V lost 0 bases, J lost 5 bases, and 12 bases stayed unmatched. This CDR3 has 17 amino acids.

The rearrangement uses TRBV10-3 and TRBJ2-3; a possible D gene is TRBD2 (5 bases). V was shortened by 2 bases and J by 2 bases, with 11 bases between the two germline ends. CDR3 size: 15 residues. Germline CDR1 and CDR2: ENHRY and SYGVKD. CDR3 bases: TGTGCCATCAGTGAGCTTGGGAGCCCCACAGATACGCAGTATTTT. Amino acid sequence: CAISELGSPTDTQYF.

As to this clone: The junction departs from germline at one end; a sequencing error may be responsible. This sequence joins TRBV4-2 and TRBJ2-2; TRBD2 matches 7 bases. The CDR3 runs 13 residues. The germline gives CDR1 LGHNA, CDR2 YNFKEQ. CDR3: CASSQDPSGGLFF. The DNA for the CDR3 is TGTGCCAGCAGCCAAGATCCATCGGGGGGGCTGTTTTTT.

This chain connects TRBV9 to TRBJ2-3, with 9 bases fitting TRBD2. This CDR3 has 18 amino acids. Trimming cost V 4 bases and J 2 bases; bases outside gene matches: 14. Germline CDR1 SGDLS, CDR2 YYNGEE. The CDR3: CASSPTPGAGGFTDTQYF. CDR3 DNA sequence: TGTGCCAGCAGCCCTACCCCGGGGGCGGGAGGGTTCACAGATACGCAGTATTTT.

The V and J genes are TRBV2 and TRBJ2-1, with TRBD2 matching over 11 bases. The junction had 11 bases not matched to a gene; V was cut back by 6 bases and J by 13 bases. The V gene's germline CDR1 is SNHLY and CDR2 FYNNEI. This CDR3 spans 14 amino acids. The DNA for the CDR3 is TGTGCCAGCAGAGGGACTAGCGGTTCCTTAACTCAGTTCTTC. Protein product: CASRGTSGSLTQFF.

The rearrangement joins TRBV7-8 to TRBJ2-2; weak D call: TRBD1 (6 bases). Per germline, CDR1 SGHVS and CDR2 FQNEAQ. V was clipped by 2 bases and J by 6 bases, with 16 bases between them. The length of the CDR3 is 16 residues. The CDR3 spells CASSLLGGAPAGELFF. The CDR3 region has the DNA TGTGCCAGCAGCTTACTAGGGGGAGCCCCCGCCGGGGAGCTGTTTTTT. The variable domain in full, with the rest retrieved from reference TRBV7-8 and TRBJ2-2, is GAGVSQSPRYKVAKRGQDVALRCDPISGHVSLFWYQQALGQGPEFLTYFQNEAQLDKSGLPSDRFFAERPEGSVSTLKIQRTQQEDSAVYLCASSLLGGAPAGELFFGEGSRLTVL.

The J gene is TRBJ1-5, the V gene TRBV7-2; the D gene is possibly TRBD1 (5 bases). Per the germline V gene, CDR1 is SGHTA and CDR2 is FQGNSA. The CDR3 is made up of 15 amino acids. V was clipped by 1 base and J by 4 bases, with 11 bases between them. CDR3 coding DNA: TGTGCCAGCAGCTTAGAGGAGACAGCGAATCAGCCCCAGCATTTT. Protein: CASSLEETANQPQHF.

The chain carries TRBV28 and TRBJ2-4; D perhaps matches TRBD2 (6 bases). CDR3 length: 16 residues. Trimming shortened V by 2 bases and J by 3 bases, and 14 bases separated the two germline ends. Germline loops: CDR1 MDHEN, CDR2 SYDVKM. In DNA, the CDR3 is TGTGCCAGCAGTTTACCGGGGGAAACGAACAAAAACATTCAGTACTTC. Protein product: CASSLPGETNKNIQYF. Full variable domain (remainder filled in from reference TRBV28 and TRBJ2-4): DVKVTQSSRYLVKRTGEKVFLECVQDMDHENMFWYRQDPGLGLRLIYFSYDVKMKEKGDIPEGYSVSREKKERFSLILESASTNQTSMYLCASSLPGETNKNIQYFGAGTRLSVL.

This chain connects TRBV10-2 to TRBJ2-5; D is unclear. The CDR3 length is 12 residues. V lost 6 bases to trimming and J lost 7 bases, with 12 bases between them. The V gene's germline CDR1 is WSHSY and CDR2 SAAADI. CDR3 nucleotides: TGCGCCAGCAGAAGCACCGGTGCGACCCAGTACTTC. It is translated as CASRSTGATQYF.

The chain couples TRBV20-1 to TRBJ2-7, with unresolved D. Between the trimmed V and J ends, which lost 6 bases and 4 bases, there was a span of 7 bases. The CDR3 is 10 amino acids. Germline V gene data show CDR1 as DFQATT and CDR2 as SNEGSKA (reference sequence). The CDR3 loop is CSAPRYEQYF. CDR3 nucleotides: TGCAGTGCCCCTAGATACGAGCAGTACTTC.

V gene TRBV5-4 combines with J gene TRBJ2-7, with D uncertain. The length of the CDR3 is 12 residues. The germline V and J ends were trimmed by 4 bases and 2 bases, with 7 bases remaining between them. Germline CDR1 SGHNT, CDR2 YYREEE (reference sequence). This chain's CDR3 is CASSTDTYEQYF. The CDR3 DNA reads TGTGCCAGCAGCACTGACACCTACGAGCAGTACTTC. The full variable domain, in which reference TRBV5-4 and TRBJ2-7 provide the parts outside the CDR3, is ETGVTQSPTHLIKTRGQQVTLRCSSQSGHNTVSWYQQALGQGPQFIFQYYREEENGRGNFPPRFSGLQFPNYSSELNVNALELDDSALYLCASSTDTYEQYFGPGTRLTVT.

A remark on this clone: Other DNA variants within this sample encode the same CDR3. The chain links TRBV15 to TRBJ2-2; 10 positions agree with TRBD2. The CDR3 has 15 residues. The germline gives CDR1 LNHNV, CDR2 YYDKDF (reference sequence). V trimming: 5 bases; J trimming: 10 bases; junction bases outside the gene matches: 10. CDR3 residues: CATSGPGLANEELFF. The DNA for the CDR3 is TGTGCCACCAGCGGGCCGGGACTAGCGAACGAGGAGCTGTTTTTT.

The genes are TRBV7-2 and TRBJ1-2; D remains ambiguous. Germline CDR1 SGHTA, CDR2 FQGNSA. The CDR3 is made up of 12 amino acids. Trimming removed 3 bases from V and 2 bases from J, with 4 bases in between. The CDR3 reads CASSFENYGYTF. The CDR3 DNA reads as TGTGCCAGCAGCTTCGAGAACTATGGCTACACCTTC.

V is TRBV5-1 and J is TRBJ2-7; TRBD2 is a possible D gene (7 bases). Germline assignment: CDR1 SGHRS and CDR2 YFSETQ. V was shortened by 1 base and J by 5 bases, with 13 bases between the two germline ends. This CDR3 has 14 amino acids. The CDR3 DNA reads TGCGCCAGCAGCTTGTCCGCGGGGGCCCACGAGCAGTACTTC. Translation gives CASSLSAGAHEQYF.

This chain uses TRBV30 with TRBJ2-7; weak D call: TRBD2 (5 bases). Germline lookup yields CDR1 GTSNPN and CDR2 SVGIG (reference sequence). Trimming removed 0 bases from V and 5 bases from J, with 8 bases in between. This CDR3 contains 12 residues. This chain's CDR3 is CAWSVTGDEQYF. The CDR3 bases are TGTGCCTGGAGTGTAACCGGGGACGAGCAGTACTTC.